This TCR beta chain was captured by sequencing in a study of cytomegalovirus exposure and HLA in healthy donors. Turning to the study itself: The roughly 120 million unique TCR beta sequences, from roughly 170 million T cells, were found by an earlier analysis.

General study points: In a later analysis, TCR beta V- and J-gene trimming showed a link to a missense DCLRE1C variant. Presence/absence results assume similar sequencing depth per donor, which may not hold.

The V end was cut by 0 bases, the J end by 13 bases, with 7 bases between. This CDR3 is built from 11 residues. From germline, CDR1 is LGHNA and CDR2 YNFKEQ. Concerning this clone itself: Its antigen is not identified.

PCR primers comprised 60 Vbeta and 13 Jbeta primers. Sequencing was performed with immunoSEQ multiplex PCR; in TCRdb, only in-frame clones are kept and a portion is missing. Recorded here are 100,000 to 150,000 clones; the top ten clones represent less than 3%. This chain connects TRBV4-2 to TRBJ2-1; D is ambiguous. The sequence was obtained from a man between 25 and 39 years old in good health and CMV-seronegative. The sample taken for sequencing was PBMCs. The CDR3 is CASSQDHFQFF. In nucleotides, the CDR3 is TGTGCCAGCAGCCAAGATCATTTCCAGTTCTTC.